This T cell receptor (beta chain) is from a study of blood T cell repertoires in COVID-19. This clone was recorded a few times. Trimming took 0 bases from V and 2 from J; bases not matched to a gene: 7. Germline-derived CDR1 and CDR2 are LNHNV and YYDKDF (reference sequence). CDR3 length equals 16 residues. Data came from immunoSEQ multiplex PCR; TCRdb stores just in-frame clones and leaves some out. This sample has approximately 300,000 clones, with around 84% found just once. The sequence came from a woman under 40 who had been exposed to COVID-19. What was sequenced was PBMCs or T cells enriched from blood (not recorded which). The chain links TRBV15 to TRBJ2-7; 7 nucleotides match TRBD2. CDR3: CATSREGGSGTYEQYF. The CDR3 DNA is TGTGCCACCAGCAGAGAGGGCGGGAGCGGAACCTACGAGCAGTACTTC.